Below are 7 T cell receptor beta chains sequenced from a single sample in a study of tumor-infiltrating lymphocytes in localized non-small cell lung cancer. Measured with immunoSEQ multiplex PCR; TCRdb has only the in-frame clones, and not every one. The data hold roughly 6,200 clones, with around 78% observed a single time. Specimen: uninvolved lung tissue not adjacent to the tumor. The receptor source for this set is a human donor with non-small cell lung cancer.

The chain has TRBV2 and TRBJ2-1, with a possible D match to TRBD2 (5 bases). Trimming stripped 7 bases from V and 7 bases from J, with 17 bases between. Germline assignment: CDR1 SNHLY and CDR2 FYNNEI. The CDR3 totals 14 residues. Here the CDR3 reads CASTEVASPNEQFF. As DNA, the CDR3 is TGTGCCAGCACTGAGGTCGCTAGCCCAAATGAGCAGTTCTTC.

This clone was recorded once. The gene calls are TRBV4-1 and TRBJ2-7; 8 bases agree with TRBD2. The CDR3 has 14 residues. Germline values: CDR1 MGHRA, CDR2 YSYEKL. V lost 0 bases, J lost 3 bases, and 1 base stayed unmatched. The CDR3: CASSQDRGGYEQYF. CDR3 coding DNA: TGCGCCAGCAGCCAAGATCGGGGGGGCTACGAGCAGTACTTC.

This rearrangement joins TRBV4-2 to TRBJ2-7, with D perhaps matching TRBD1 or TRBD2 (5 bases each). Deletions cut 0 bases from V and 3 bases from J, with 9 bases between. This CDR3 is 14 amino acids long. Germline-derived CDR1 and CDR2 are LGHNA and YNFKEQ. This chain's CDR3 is CASSQDRDHYEQYF. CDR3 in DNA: TGTGCCAGCAGCCAAGACCGGGACCACTACGAGCAGTACTTC.

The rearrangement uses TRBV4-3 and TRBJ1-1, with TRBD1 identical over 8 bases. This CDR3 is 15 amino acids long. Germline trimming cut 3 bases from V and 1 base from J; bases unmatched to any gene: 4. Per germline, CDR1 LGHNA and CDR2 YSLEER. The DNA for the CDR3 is TGCGCCAGCAGCCAGGTAGGACAGGGGAACACTGAAGCTTTCTTT. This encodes CASSQVGQGNTEAFF.

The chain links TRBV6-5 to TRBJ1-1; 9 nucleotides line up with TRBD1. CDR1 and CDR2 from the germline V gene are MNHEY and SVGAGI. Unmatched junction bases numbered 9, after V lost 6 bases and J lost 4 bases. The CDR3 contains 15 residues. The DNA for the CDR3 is TGTGCCAGCAGCGGGAGGGACAGGGTGGCCACTGAAGCTTTCTTT. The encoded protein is CASSGRDRVATEAFF.

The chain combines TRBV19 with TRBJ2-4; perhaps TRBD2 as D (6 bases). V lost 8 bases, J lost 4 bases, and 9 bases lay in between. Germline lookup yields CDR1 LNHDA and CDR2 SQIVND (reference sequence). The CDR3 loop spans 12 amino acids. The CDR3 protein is CASWGEKNIQYF. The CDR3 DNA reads TGTGCCAGTTGGGGGGAGAAAAACATTCAGTACTTC.

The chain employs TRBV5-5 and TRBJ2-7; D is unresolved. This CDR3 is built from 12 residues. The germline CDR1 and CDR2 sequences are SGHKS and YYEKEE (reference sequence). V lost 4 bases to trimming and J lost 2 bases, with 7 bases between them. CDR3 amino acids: CASSRTTYEQYF. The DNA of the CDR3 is TGTGCCAGCAGCCGGACGACCTACGAGCAGTACTTC.